The next 26 T cell receptor beta chains were all read from a single sample in a study of T cell responses to AZD1222 COVID-19 vaccine. Using immunoSEQ multiplex PCR, the repertoire was profiled, and TCRdb retains in-frame clones only, with some absent. The top ten hold about 1.5% of the sample, which has 150,000 or so clones, roughly 90% seen once. The sample here was peripheral blood, taken on day 0 of AZD1222 vaccination. All receptors derive from an adult in good health.

V usage is TRBV24-1 and J usage is TRBJ2-7, with D possibly TRBD2 on 6 matching bases. With 6 bases removed from V and 6 bases from J, the gap between germline ends came to 20 bases. CDR3 length: 15 residues. The V gene's germline CDR1 is KGHDR and CDR2 SFDVKD. CDR3 nucleotides: TGTGCCACCAGTAATCCCTCCAGGAGCGGGCCCGAGCAGTACTTC. Translated, it gives CATSNPSRSGPEQYF.

This clone has a single count. This chain links TRBV19 with TRBJ1-6; D gene unclear. The CDR3 totals 17 residues. Trimming cost V 1 base and J 9 bases, with 19 bases left between them. Germline V lookup: CDR1 LNHDA, CDR2 SQIVND (reference sequence). CDR3 in amino acids: CASSIGQSSSNTSPLHF. The CDR3 DNA reads as TGTGCCAGTAGTATAGGACAATCGTCCTCTAACACTTCACCCCTCCACTTT.

The V gene is TRBV27, the J gene TRBJ2-7; a possible D gene is TRBD1 (5 bases). The germline V and J ends were trimmed by 6 bases and 1 base, with 10 bases remaining between them. The CDR3 is made up of 13 amino acids. CDR1 and CDR2 (germline): MNHEY, SMNVEV (reference sequence). The CDR3: CASRLTGSYEQYF. Written as DNA, the CDR3 is TGTGCCAGCAGACTCACAGGTTCCTACGAGCAGTACTTC.

The chain is built from TRBV18 and TRBJ1-5; 9 bases align to TRBD1. The V gene end was trimmed by 6 bases and the J gene end by 8 bases; junction bases not matched to a gene: 11. The CDR3 runs to 15 residues. Germline CDR1 and CDR2: KGHSH and LQKENI. CDR3 nucleotides: TGTGCCAGCTCGCAAGGGACAGGGCAACGGGAGCCCCAGCATTTT. It specifies CASSQGTGQREPQHF.

The chain recombines TRBV28 with TRBJ1-2, with D unclear. The germline V gene has CDR1 MDHEN and CDR2 SYDVKM. CDR3 size: 12 residues. V lost 8 bases and J 1 base, leaving 8 bases between the germline ends. Written as DNA, the CDR3 is TGTGCCAGCGCAGTCCTTAACTATGGCTACACCTTC. It encodes CASAVLNYGYTF.

The rearrangement joins TRBV3-1 (or the pseudogene TRBV3-2) to TRBJ1-5; D is ambiguous. CDR1 and CDR2 (germline): LGHDT, YNNKEL (reference sequence). V lost 4 bases to trimming and J lost 7 bases, with 20 bases between them. The CDR3 contains 16 residues. DNA for the CDR3: TGTGCCAGCAGCCCTTATGGGTCCCCCAATAGGCAGCCCCAGCATTTT. Translation gives CASSPYGSPNRQPQHF.

The chain is built from TRBV21-1 and TRBJ2-3. TRBV21-1 is a listed pseudogene. The CDR3 spans 12 residues. The CDR3 DNA is TGTGCCAGCAGCAAAGCTCCAGATACGCAGTATTTT. This gives the protein CASSKAPDTQYF.

The rearrangement uses TRBV2 and TRBJ1-4, with a tentative D call TRBD1 (6 bases). Germline V gene lookup returns CDR1 SNHLY and CDR2 FYNNEI. V was shortened by 6 bases and J by 4 bases, with 18 bases between the two germline ends. CDR3 length: 16 amino acids. The chain's CDR3 is CASSPKGVYGNEKLFF. The CDR3 DNA reads TGTGCCAGCAGCCCCAAGGGGGTTTATGGTAATGAAAAACTGTTTTTT.

The chain employs TRBV20-1 and TRBJ2-3, with unresolved D. V shed 1 base and J shed 6 bases, with 5 bases lying between them. The CDR3 is 11 residues long. The germline V gene encodes CDR1 DFQATT and CDR2 SNEGSKA (reference sequence). The DNA for the CDR3 is TGCAGTGCTAGAGGCATGGATACGCAGTATTTT. Amino acids: CSARGMDTQYF.

This chain links TRBV30 with TRBJ1-2; D might be TRBD1 (5 bases). CDR1 is GTSNPN, CDR2 SVGIG, per germline (reference sequence). The CDR3 contains 14 residues. Trimming cost V 0 bases and J 3 bases, with 11 bases left between them. The CDR3, as DNA: TGTGCCTGGAGTGTACATGGAGGGGACTATGGCTACACCTTC. Translating it yields CAWSVHGGDYGYTF.

This chain uses TRBV5-1 with TRBJ1-1; 12 bases agree with TRBD1. J was trimmed by 5 bases and V by 4 bases; bases with no gene match: 6. Germline CDR1 reads SGHRS; CDR2 reads YFSETQ. This CDR3 comprises 15 residues. CDR3 nucleotides: TGCGCCAGCAGCCCGGGGACAGGGGGCCGGACTGAAGCTTTCTTT. Translating gives CASSPGTGGRTEAFF.

The V call is TRBV2, the J call TRBJ2-7; a weak D match, TRBD1 (6 bases). Germline assignment: CDR1 SNHLY and CDR2 FYNNEI. CDR3 length equals 13 residues. V dropped 5 bases and J dropped 0 bases, with 8 bases sitting between them. The chain's CDR3 is CASSYRVSYEQYF. DNA for the CDR3: TGTGCCAGCAGTTACAGGGTCTCCTACGAGCAGTACTTC.

J is TRBJ2-5 and V is TRBV19, with D possibly matching TRBD2 (6 bases). In germline, CDR1 is LNHDA, CDR2 SQIVND (reference sequence). The CDR3 length is 15 residues. V gave up 5 bases and J gave up 2 bases, with 15 bases separating them. The CDR3 DNA sequence: TGTGCCAGTAGTTCTCCCGGGAGCCTACAAGAGACCCAGTACTTC. This sequence encodes CASSSPGSLQETQYF. The whole variable domain, remainder taken from reference TRBV19 and TRBJ2-5, is DGGITQSPKYLFRKEGQNVTLSCEQNLNHDAMYWYRQDPGQGLRLIYYSQIVNDFQKGDIAEGYSVSREKKESFPLTVTSAQKNPTAFYLCASSSPGSLQETQYFGPGTRLLVL.

The chain joins TRBV20-1 to TRBJ2-1, with TRBD2 matching 7 bases. The CDR3 runs 14 residues. With V trimmed by 3 bases and J by 5 bases, 7 bases remained unmatched. Germline CDR1 DFQATT, CDR2 SNEGSKA (reference sequence). CDR3 sequence: CSASNRGVNNEQFF. CDR3 coding DNA: TGCAGTGCTAGTAACCGGGGGGTTAACAATGAGCAGTTCTTC.

This chain joins TRBV6-5 and TRBJ2-7; TRBD1 matches 7 bases. Trimming cost V 3 bases and J 3 bases; bases outside gene matches: 5. The CDR3 extends over 14 amino acids. The germline CDR1 and CDR2 sequences are MNHEY and SVGAGI. CDR3 sequence: CASSYSGQYYEQYF. Here the CDR3 DNA reads TGTGCCAGCAGTTATTCGGGACAGTACTACGAGCAGTACTTC.

CDR3 DNA sequence: TGTGCCAGCAGTTACTCTGGGGATTATAACTATGGCTACACCTTC. Its protein is CASSYSGDYNYGYTF. The V and J genes are TRBV6-6 and TRBJ1-2; D ambiguous. CDR1 and CDR2 from the germline V gene are MNHNY and SVGAGI (reference sequence). The CDR3 runs 15 residues. Trimming took 0 bases from V and 1 from J, leaving 9 bases between them.

This chain joins TRBV7-2 and TRBJ1-1; D call uncertain. The CDR3 extends over 13 amino acids. Trimming took off 6 bases at V and 1 base at J, with 9 bases between the two ends. Germline loops: CDR1 SGHTA, CDR2 FQGNSA. CDR3 residues: CASSLPPNTEAFF. The CDR3 DNA reads as TGTGCCAGCAGTCTACCTCCGAACACTGAAGCTTTCTTT.

V usage is TRBV7-9 and J usage is TRBJ2-1; 10 bases agree with TRBD1. CDR1 and CDR2 (germline): SEHNR, FQNEAQ (reference sequence). Losses at the gene ends were 1 base for V and 1 base for J; bases not matched to a gene: 4. The CDR3 runs 17 residues. The CDR3 coding sequence is TGTGCCAGCAGCTTAGAGACAGGGGGCAAATCCTACAATGAGCAGTTCTTC. It encodes CASSLETGGKSYNEQFF.

The rearrangement joins TRBV6-4 to TRBJ1-1; 9 nucleotides match TRBD1. The ends lost 8 bases at V and 4 bases at J; junction bases unmatched: 5. The germline CDR1 and CDR2 sequences are MRHNA and SNTAGT. The length of the CDR3 is 13 residues. The CDR3: CASRQGETTEAFF. The CDR3 DNA sequence: TGTGCCAGCCGACAGGGGGAGACCACTGAAGCTTTCTTT.

This sequence joins TRBV7-9 and TRBJ2-1, with 10 bases identical to TRBD2. The V and J ends lost 3 bases and 7 bases, in that order; junction bases with no gene match: 9. The germline gives CDR1 SEHNR, CDR2 FQNEAQ (reference sequence). The CDR3 runs to 16 residues. Written as DNA, the CDR3 is TGTGCCAGCAGCTTGACCGCTAGCGGGAGATGGAATGAGCAGTTCTTC. This codes for CASSLTASGRWNEQFF.

The CDR3 DNA reads TGTGCCAGCAGCTTAGCGCGGAGGACAGGGGCGAGGGTGAATGAGCAGTTCTTC. Translation: CASSLARRTGARVNEQFF. This chain connects TRBV7-9 to TRBJ2-1; 9 positions agree with TRBD1. Unmatched junction bases numbered 13, after V lost 0 bases and J lost 7 bases. The germline CDR1 and CDR2 sequences are SEHNR and FQNEAQ (reference sequence). There are 18 residues in the CDR3.

The rearrangement links TRBV19 to TRBJ1-6; D is undetermined. The CDR3 is 11 amino acids. Germline V CDR1 and CDR2: LNHDA, SQIVND (reference sequence). Between the trimmed V and J ends, which lost 8 bases and 8 bases, there was a span of 7 bases. CDR3: CASANDSPLHF. The CDR3 DNA follows: TGTGCCAGTGCAAATGATTCACCCCTCCACTTT.

This chain uses TRBV7-2 with TRBJ2-3; the D gene is possibly TRBD2 (7 bases). Trimming shortened V by 5 bases and J by 0 bases, and 15 bases separated the two germline ends. The germline V gene has CDR1 SGHTA and CDR2 FQGNSA. The CDR3 has 16 amino acids. CDR3 DNA sequence: TGTGCCAGCAGCCATTGGGGGGGCCCTAGCACAGATACGCAGTATTTT. Protein: CASSHWGGPSTDTQYF.

V gene TRBV6-5 combines with J gene TRBJ2-1; 9 nucleotides match TRBD2. This CDR3 comprises 15 residues. Germline lookup yields CDR1 MNHEY and CDR2 SVGAGI. The trim removed 8 bases at V and 2 bases at J, leaving 7 bases unmatched. The CDR3 DNA is TGTGCCAGCTCTTTGACTAGCGGAACCTACAATGAGCAGTTCTTC. It yields the protein CASSLTSGTYNEQFF.

The rearrangement joins TRBV4-2 to TRBJ2-7; D is undetermined. Germline assignment: CDR1 LGHNA and CDR2 YNFKEQ. The length of the CDR3 is 16 residues. V lost 1 base and J 0 bases, leaving 13 bases between the germline ends. The CDR3 loop reads CASSQGLGKGSYEQYF. The CDR3 bases are TGTGCCAGCAGCCAAGGTCTGGGGAAGGGCTCCTACGAGCAGTACTTC.

The chain employs TRBV19 and TRBJ2-3; the match to TRBD2 covers 11 bases. Losses at the gene ends were 3 bases for V and 6 bases for J; bases not matched to a gene: 5. The CDR3 has 15 amino acids. CDR1 and CDR2 (germline): LNHDA, SQIVND (reference sequence). CDR3 sequence: CASSMTSGKDDTQYF. The DNA for the CDR3 is TGTGCCAGTAGTATGACTAGCGGGAAGGACGATACGCAGTATTTT. The full variable domain, completed using reference TRBV19 and TRBJ2-3, is DGGITQSPKYLFRKEGQNVTLSCEQNLNHDAMYWYRQDPGQGLRLIYYSQIVNDFQKGDIAEGYSVSREKKESFPLTVTSAQKNPTAFYLCASSMTSGKDDTQYFGPGTRLTVL.